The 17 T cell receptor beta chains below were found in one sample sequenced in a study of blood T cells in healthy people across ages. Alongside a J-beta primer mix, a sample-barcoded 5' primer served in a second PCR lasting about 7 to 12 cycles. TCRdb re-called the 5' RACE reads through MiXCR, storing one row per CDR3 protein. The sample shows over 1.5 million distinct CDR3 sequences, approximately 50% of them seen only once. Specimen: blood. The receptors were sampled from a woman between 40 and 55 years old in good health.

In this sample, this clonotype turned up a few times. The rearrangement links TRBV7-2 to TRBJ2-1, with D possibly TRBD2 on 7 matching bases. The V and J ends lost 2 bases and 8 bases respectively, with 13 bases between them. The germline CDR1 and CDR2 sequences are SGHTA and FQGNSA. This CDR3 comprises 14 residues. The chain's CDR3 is CASSLQGREDEQFF. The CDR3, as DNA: TGTGCCAGCAGCTTACAGGGGAGGGAGGATGAGCAGTTCTTC.

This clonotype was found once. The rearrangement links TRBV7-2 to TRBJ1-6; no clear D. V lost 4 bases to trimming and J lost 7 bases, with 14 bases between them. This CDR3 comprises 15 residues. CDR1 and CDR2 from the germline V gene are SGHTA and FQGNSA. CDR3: CASSWAQGRNSPLHF. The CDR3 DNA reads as TGTGCCAGCAGCTGGGCACAAGGAAGAAATTCACCCCTCCACTTT.

CDR3 sequence: CASSPGGQEQETQYF. For the CDR3, the DNA is TGTGCCAGCAGCCCTGGGGGACAAGAACAAGAGACCCAGTACTTC. The rearrangement links TRBV3-1 to TRBJ2-5; D is perhaps TRBD1 (6 bases). V was cut by 4 bases and J by 2 bases, with 14 bases left in between. The CDR3 has 15 amino acids. Germline values: CDR1 LGHDT, CDR2 YNNKEL (reference sequence).

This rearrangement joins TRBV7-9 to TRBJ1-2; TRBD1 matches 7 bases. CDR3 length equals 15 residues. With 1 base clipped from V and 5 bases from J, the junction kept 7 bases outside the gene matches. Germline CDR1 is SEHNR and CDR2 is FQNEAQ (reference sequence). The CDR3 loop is CASSLGGGGAYGYTF. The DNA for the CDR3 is TGTGCCAGCAGCTTAGGAGGAGGGGGCGCGTATGGCTACACCTTC.

CDR3 DNA sequence: TGTGCCAGCAGTCCCACGACAGGGACTATTTTTAACTATGGCTACACCTTC. Residues: CASSPTTGTIFNYGYTF. The chain joins TRBV7-2 to TRBJ1-2, with TRBD1 matching over 7 bases. Per the germline V gene, CDR1 is SGHTA and CDR2 is FQGNSA. The CDR3 is 17 amino acids. V was clipped by 6 bases and J by 1 base; unmatched bases: 14.

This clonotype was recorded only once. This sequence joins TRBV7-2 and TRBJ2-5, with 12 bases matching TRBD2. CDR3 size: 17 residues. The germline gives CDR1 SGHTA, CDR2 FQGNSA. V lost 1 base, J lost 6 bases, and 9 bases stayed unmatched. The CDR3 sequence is CASSLGPSGGVGKTQYF. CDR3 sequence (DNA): TGTGCCAGCAGCTTAGGGCCTAGCGGGGGGGTCGGGAAGACCCAGTACTTC.

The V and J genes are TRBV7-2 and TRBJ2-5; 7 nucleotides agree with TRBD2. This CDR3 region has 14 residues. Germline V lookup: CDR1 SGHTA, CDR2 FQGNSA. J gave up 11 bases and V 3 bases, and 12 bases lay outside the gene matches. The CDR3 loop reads CASSFERGFNEQYF. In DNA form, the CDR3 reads TGTGCCAGCAGCTTCGAGCGGGGCTTCAATGAGCAGTACTTC.

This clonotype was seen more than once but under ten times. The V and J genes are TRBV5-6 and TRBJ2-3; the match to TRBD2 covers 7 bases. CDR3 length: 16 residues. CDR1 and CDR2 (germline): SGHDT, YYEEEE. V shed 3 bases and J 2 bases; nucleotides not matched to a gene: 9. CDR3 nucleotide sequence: TGTGCCAGCAGCTACCGACAGCGGGGACCCACAGATACGCAGTATTTT. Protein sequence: CASSYRQRGPTDTQYF.

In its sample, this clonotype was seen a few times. The CDR3 is CASSQDGGLAGGRETQYF. As DNA, the CDR3 is TGTGCCAGCAGCCAAGATGGGGGACTAGCGGGAGGTAGAGAGACCCAGTACTTC. The genes are TRBV4-2 and TRBJ2-5, with TRBD2 matching over 15 bases. This CDR3 contains 18 residues. Trimming removed 0 bases from V and 4 bases from J; junction bases left unmatched: 6. CDR1 and CDR2 (germline): LGHNA, YNFKEQ.

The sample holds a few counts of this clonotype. The CDR3 nucleotides are TGCGCCAGCAGTGAGTATACTAGCGGGGGTAACGAGCAGTACTTC. Its translation is CASSEYTSGGNEQYF. The V gene is TRBV10-2, the J gene TRBJ2-7; 11 positions agree with TRBD2. The CDR3 is 15 residues long. The germline V gene encodes CDR1 WSHSY and CDR2 SAAADI. J lost 5 bases, V lost 1 base, and 4 bases had no gene match.

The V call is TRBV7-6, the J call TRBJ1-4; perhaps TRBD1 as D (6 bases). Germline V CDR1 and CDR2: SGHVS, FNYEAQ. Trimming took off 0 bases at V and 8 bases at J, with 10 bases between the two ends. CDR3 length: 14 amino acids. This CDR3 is CASSLATGTEKLFF. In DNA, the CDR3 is TGTGCCAGCAGCTTAGCTACAGGGACCGAAAAACTGTTTTTT.

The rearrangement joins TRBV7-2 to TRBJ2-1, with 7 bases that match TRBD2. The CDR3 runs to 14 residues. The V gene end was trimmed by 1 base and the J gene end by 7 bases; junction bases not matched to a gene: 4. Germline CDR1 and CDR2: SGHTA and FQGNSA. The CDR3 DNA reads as TGTGCCAGCAGCTTAGTGGGGGGGGTAAATGAGCAGTTCTTC. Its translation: CASSLVGGVNEQFF. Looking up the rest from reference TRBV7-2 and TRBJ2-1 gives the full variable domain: GAGVSQSPSNKVTEKGKDVELRCDPISGHTALYWYRQSLGQGLEFLIYFQGNSAPDKSGLPSDRFSAERTGGSVSTLTIQRTQQEDSAVYLCASSLVGGVNEQFFGPGTRLTVL.

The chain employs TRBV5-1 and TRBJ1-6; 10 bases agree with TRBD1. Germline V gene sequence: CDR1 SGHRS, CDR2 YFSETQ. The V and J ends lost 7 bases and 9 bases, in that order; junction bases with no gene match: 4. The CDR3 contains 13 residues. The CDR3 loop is CASHRDRGSPLHF. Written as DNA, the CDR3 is TGCGCCAGCCACCGGGACAGGGGTTCACCCCTCCACTTT.

The CDR3 DNA follows: TGTGCCAGCAGTGGTCCGTACAATGAGCAGTTCTTC. Translated, it gives CASSGPYNEQFF. V and J are TRBV7-8 and TRBJ2-1; no clear D gene. Germline-derived CDR1 and CDR2 are SGHVS and FQNEAQ. The CDR3 runs to 12 residues. The germline V and J ends were trimmed by 6 bases and 4 bases, with 7 bases remaining between them.

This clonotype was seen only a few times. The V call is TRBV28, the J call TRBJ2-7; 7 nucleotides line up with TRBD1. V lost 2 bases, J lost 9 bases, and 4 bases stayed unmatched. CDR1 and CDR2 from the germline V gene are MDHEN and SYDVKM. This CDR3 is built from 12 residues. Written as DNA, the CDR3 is TGTGCCAGCAGTTTAAGGGGGCTGAGGCAGTACTTC. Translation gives CASSLRGLRQYF.

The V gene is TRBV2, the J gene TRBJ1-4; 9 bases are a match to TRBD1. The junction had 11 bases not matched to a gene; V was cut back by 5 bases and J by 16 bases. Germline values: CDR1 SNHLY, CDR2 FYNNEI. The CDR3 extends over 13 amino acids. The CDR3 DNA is TGTGCCAGCAGTCCGGGACAGGGAACCGGAGAGTTTTTT. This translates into CASSPGQGTGEFF.

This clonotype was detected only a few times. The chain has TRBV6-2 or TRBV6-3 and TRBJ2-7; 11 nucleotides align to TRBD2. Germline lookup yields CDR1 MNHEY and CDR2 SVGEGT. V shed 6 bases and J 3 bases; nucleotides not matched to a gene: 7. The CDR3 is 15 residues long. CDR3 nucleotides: TGTGCCAGCAGCCACCGACTAGCGGGGCTCTACGAGCAGTACTTC. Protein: CASSHRLAGLYEQYF.